This entry concerns a single TCR beta chain. These data belong to a study of blood T cell repertoires in COVID-19. In the study overall: Specimens from acute and convalescent COVID-19 originated in the United States, Italy and Spain. The analysed material was cDNA or gDNA that came from T cells, B-cell-depleted T cells, or PBMCs.

V shed 6 bases, J shed 4 bases, and the junction held 5 bases outside the gene matches. The CDR3 consists of 13 residues. CDR1 is MDHEN and CDR2 is SYDVKM in the germline V gene. As processed by the authors: Estimates of nucleated cell counts were drawn from the amplification of reference gene primers. Repertoires were generated with immunoSEQ multiplex PCR, while TCRdb's copy carries only in-frame clones and drops some. V and J calls and clone size come straight from that table; D and trimming were deduced from the DNA. Of under 200,000 clones detected, about 89% appear once; the ten largest clones hold roughly 2.6%.

This chain connects TRBV28 to TRBJ1-2, with 7 positions matching TRBD1. Sequenced input: peripheral blood. The receptor was derived from a middle-aged man with active or convalescent COVID-19. In DNA, the CDR3 is TGTGCCAGCAGGCCAGGGGGTCGCTATGGCTACACCTTC. Protein product: CASRPGGRYGYTF.